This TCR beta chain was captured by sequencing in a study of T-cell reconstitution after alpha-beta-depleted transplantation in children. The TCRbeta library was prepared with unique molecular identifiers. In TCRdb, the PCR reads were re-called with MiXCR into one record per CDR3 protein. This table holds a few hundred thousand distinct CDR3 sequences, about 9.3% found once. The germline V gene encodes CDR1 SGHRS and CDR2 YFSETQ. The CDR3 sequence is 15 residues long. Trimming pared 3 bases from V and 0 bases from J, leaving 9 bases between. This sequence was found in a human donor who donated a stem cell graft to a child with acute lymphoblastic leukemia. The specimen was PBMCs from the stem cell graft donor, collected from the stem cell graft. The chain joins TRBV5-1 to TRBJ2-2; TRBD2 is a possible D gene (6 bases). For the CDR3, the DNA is TGCGCCAGCAGCTGGCGGGACCCGAACACCGGGGAGCTGTTTTTT. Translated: CASSWRDPNTGELFF.